This T cell receptor (beta chain) was profiled in a study of blood T cells in healthy people across ages. Using a J-beta primer mix together with a sample-barcoded 5' primer, a second PCR was run for roughly 7 to 12 cycles. TCRdb re-called the 5' RACE reads through MiXCR, storing one row per CDR3 protein. This repertoire shows some 1,800,000 distinct CDR3 sequences, more than 35% found once; its top ten account for roughly 24%. This clonotype was seen many times. The germline V and J ends were trimmed by 1 base and 7 bases, with 10 bases remaining between them. The CDR3 spans 13 residues. From germline, CDR1 is SEHNR and CDR2 FQNEAQ (reference sequence).

The source is a human donor in good health. This sequence joins TRBV7-9 and TRBJ1-2, with D hard to call. Specimen: blood. Written as DNA, the CDR3 is TGTGCCAGCAGCTTAGGGGCAGCCCGTGGCTACACCTTC. Amino acids: CASSLGAARGYTF.